The 21 T cell receptor beta chains in this list originate from one sample, sequenced in a study of vaccination effects on CD4 cells after COVID-19. ViraFEST expansion of antigen-specific CD4+ T cells with viral peptide pools preceded sequencing. Scientists isolated CD4+ T cells after a roughly nine-day culture period ended. Absence of prior SARS-CoV-2 infection characterized the vaccine recipients, who showed negative nucleocapsid antibodies. Measured with immunoSEQ multiplex PCR; TCRdb has only the in-frame clones, and not every one. The sample consists of 20,000 to 25,000 clones, roughly 72% of them appearing once. For these TCRs, the target antigens are not known. Sample: CD4+ T cells from PBMCs cultured with HCoV-NL63 spike peptides, taken before COVID-19 vaccination. All receptors derive from a human donor who received a COVID-19 vaccine.

This rearrangement joins TRBV5-4 to TRBJ1-2; D gene uncertain. Per the germline V gene, CDR1 is SGHNT and CDR2 is YYREEE (reference sequence). Trimming took 2 bases from V and 7 from J, leaving 18 bases between them. The length of the CDR3 is 15 residues. The CDR3 here is CASSFLRAGLTGYTF. In DNA, the CDR3 is TGTGCCAGCAGCTTTTTAAGGGCAGGTCTCACTGGCTACACCTTC.

The CDR3 spells CASSEVWTGNQPQHF. The CDR3 DNA reads TGTGCCAGCAGTGAGGTGTGGACAGGAAATCAGCCCCAGCATTTT. The chain couples TRBV2 to TRBJ1-5, with 7 bases identical to TRBD1. The germline V gene encodes CDR1 SNHLY and CDR2 FYNNEI. J gave up 4 bases and V 3 bases, and 6 bases lay outside the gene matches. The CDR3 has 15 amino acids. Variable domain in full (rest from reference TRBV2 and TRBJ1-5): EPEVTQTPSHQVTQMGQEVILRCVPISNHLYFYWYRQILGQKVEFLVSFYNNEISEKSEIFDDQFSVERPDGSNFTLKIRSTKLEDSAMYFCASSEVWTGNQPQHFGDGTRLSIL.

V usage is TRBV5-4 and J usage is TRBJ1-6; a possible D gene is TRBD1 (5 bases). V shed 4 bases and J shed 7 bases, with 15 bases lying between them. This CDR3 region has 15 residues. CDR1 is SGHNT, CDR2 YYREEE, per germline (reference sequence). The DNA for the CDR3 is TGTGCCAGCAGCGTGGTTCAACAGGAAAATTCACCCCTCCACTTT. Its translation: CASSVVQQENSPLHF.

The J gene is TRBJ2-5, the V gene TRBV5-1, with D tentatively TRBD1 (6 bases). V was trimmed by 4 bases and J by 5 bases, leaving 15 bases between them. In germline, CDR1 is SGHRS, CDR2 YFSETQ. The CDR3 totals 14 residues. In DNA form, the CDR3 reads TGCGCCAGCAGCGGAAACAGGGATTCGGAGACCCAGTACTTC. Amino acid sequence: CASSGNRDSETQYF. Based on the CDR3 plus reference TRBV5-1 and TRBJ2-5, the full variable domain is KAGVTQTPRYLIKTRGQQVTLSCSPISGHRSVSWYQQTPGQGLQFLFEYFSETQRNKGNFPGRFSGRQFSNSRSEMNVSTLELGDSALYLCASSGNRDSETQYFGPGTRLLVL.

Remarks on this clone: This CDR3 is also generated by other DNA sequences in the sample. The chain is built from TRBV7-8 and TRBJ1-2; unclear D gene. The CDR3 covers 13 residues. CDR1 and CDR2 from the germline V gene are SGHVS and FQNEAQ. Trimming stripped 1 base from V and 8 bases from J, with 11 bases between. Here the CDR3 reads CASSLVRGEGYTF. The CDR3 nucleotides read TGTGCCAGCAGCTTAGTTCGGGGAGAAGGCTACACCTTC.

The chain has TRBV2 and TRBJ2-3, with 9 bases lining up with TRBD2. Per the germline V gene, CDR1 is SNHLY and CDR2 is FYNNEI. The CDR3 spans 15 residues. With V trimmed by 6 bases and J by 8 bases, 12 bases remained unmatched. The CDR3 region is CASSELAGGAGTQYF. The CDR3 DNA is TGTGCCAGCAGCGAACTAGCGGGCGGCGCAGGTACGCAGTATTTT.

This chain connects TRBV20-1 to TRBJ1-6; D uncertain. The CDR3 length is 12 residues. Trimming stripped 3 bases from V and 9 bases from J, with 9 bases between. Germline V gives CDR1 DFQATT, CDR2 SNEGSKA (reference sequence). Here the CDR3 DNA reads TGCAGTGCTAGTACTATGGGTTCACCCCTCCACTTT. It translates to CSASTMGSPLHF.

The chain employs TRBV28 and TRBJ1-2; tentatively, D is TRBD1 (5 bases). Trimming cost V 5 bases and J 3 bases, with 10 bases left between them. Germline lookup yields CDR1 MDHEN and CDR2 SYDVKM. This CDR3 has 13 residues. The CDR3 DNA follows: TGTGCCAGCAGTGGTCCAGGGTACTATGGCTACACCTTC. Amino acids: CASSGPGYYGYTF.

The chain employs TRBV18 and TRBJ2-7, with 7 nucleotides matching TRBD2. The ends lost 0 bases at V and 1 base at J; junction bases unmatched: 0. This CDR3 has 14 amino acids. Looked up from germline, CDR1 is KGHSH and CDR2 is LQKENI. The CDR3 reads CASSPPRGSYEQYF. CDR3 bases: TGTGCCAGCTCACCACCGCGGGGGTCCTACGAGCAGTACTTC. The variable domain in full, completed from reference TRBV18 and TRBJ2-7, reads NAGVMQNPRHLVRRRGQEARLRCSPMKGHSHVYWYRQLPEEGLKFMVYLQKENIIDESGMPKERFSAEFPKEGPSILRIQQVVRGDSAAYFCASSPPRGSYEQYFGPGTRLTVT.

V gene TRBV7-8 combines with J gene TRBJ2-5; no clear D. V was shortened by 5 bases and J by 2 bases, with 12 bases between the two germline ends. The CDR3 runs to 14 residues. CDR1 and CDR2 (germline): SGHVS, FQNEAQ. The CDR3 spells CASSADPAQETQYF. The CDR3 DNA sequence: TGTGCCAGCAGCGCCGACCCCGCTCAAGAGACCCAGTACTTC. The full variable domain, its missing parts supplied by reference TRBV7-8 and TRBJ2-5, is GAGVSQSPRYKVAKRGQDVALRCDPISGHVSLFWYQQALGQGPEFLTYFQNEAQLDKSGLPSDRFFAERPEGSVSTLKIQRTQQEDSAVYLCASSADPAQETQYFGPGTRLLVL.

This rearrangement joins TRBV18 to TRBJ1-1; D unclear. The germline CDR1 and CDR2 sequences are KGHSH and LQKENI. The CDR3 runs to 15 residues. Trimming stripped 3 bases from V and 0 bases from J, with 11 bases between. DNA of the CDR3: TGTGCCAGCTCACCTCTAAACAAAATGAACACTGAAGCTTTCTTT. Its translation is CASSPLNKMNTEAFF.

The chain is built from TRBV29-1 and TRBJ2-2; the D gene is possibly TRBD1 (5 bases). Germline CDR1 is SQVTM and CDR2 is ANQGSEA. V lost 6 bases, J lost 8 bases, and 16 bases lay in between. CDR3 length: 13 amino acids. The CDR3 here is CSVAKRGTGELFF. In DNA form, the CDR3 reads TGCAGCGTCGCCAAAAGGGGAACGGGGGAGCTGTTTTTT.

This chain joins TRBV6-2 or TRBV6-3 and TRBJ1-2, with TRBD1 as a possible D gene (5 bases). The length of the CDR3 is 13 residues. CDR1 and CDR2 from the germline V gene are MNHEY and SVGEGT. V was trimmed by 4 bases and J by 14 bases, leaving 20 bases between them. The CDR3 DNA sequence: TGTGCCAGCAGTTCGTCGAAATTAGGGGCTAAGACCTTC. Protein sequence: CASSSSKLGAKTF.

This sequence joins TRBV16 and TRBJ1-2; D ambiguous. CDR1 is KGHSY, CDR2 FQNENV, per germline. The CDR3 has 15 residues. Deletions cut 0 bases from V and 5 bases from J, with 13 bases between. The CDR3 DNA reads TGTGCCAGCAGCCAATCGACTGGGCAACTATATGGCTACACCTTC. This codes for CASSQSTGQLYGYTF.

The chain combines TRBV10-1 with TRBJ2-1, with unresolved D. The germline V gene has CDR1 WNHNN and CDR2 SYGVQD (reference sequence). This CDR3 is 18 amino acids long. Trimming stripped 2 bases from V and 5 bases from J, with 22 bases between. The CDR3 region is CASSELSTGLITHNEQFF. DNA of the CDR3: TGCGCCAGCAGTGAGCTTTCGACCGGGCTTATAACTCACAATGAGCAGTTCTTC.

This clone was observed once. This chain joins TRBV25-1 and TRBJ1-5; the match to TRBD1 covers 9 bases. The germline V gene encodes CDR1 MGHDK and CDR2 SYGVNS. The CDR3 loop spans 18 amino acids. J gave up 0 bases and V 4 bases, and 10 bases lay outside the gene matches. The CDR3 is CASSGPGQGKHSNQPQHF. Written as DNA, the CDR3 is TGTGCCAGCAGTGGTCCGGGACAGGGAAAACATAGCAATCAGCCCCAGCATTTT.

The V gene is TRBV10-3, the J gene TRBJ2-2; 10 bases match TRBD1. Losses at the gene ends were 8 bases for V and 5 bases for J; bases not matched to a gene: 8. CDR1 is ENHRY, CDR2 SYGVKD, per germline. This CDR3 is built from 15 residues. The CDR3 DNA sequence: TGTGCCATCCCCAGGACAGGGGGTAGAACCGGGGAGCTGTTTTTT. Translation: CAIPRTGGRTGELFF.

V is TRBV12-3 or TRBV12-4 and J is TRBJ2-7; a weak D match, TRBD1 (5 bases). The V and J ends lost 5 bases and 5 bases respectively, with 13 bases between them. The CDR3 runs 13 residues. The CDR3 nucleotides read TGTGCCAGCAGTGCCCTCTCAGGGAACGAGCAGTACTTC. Translating gives CASSALSGNEQYF.

This chain joins TRBV29-1 and TRBJ2-7, with D possibly TRBD1 on 5 matching bases. The CDR3 is 12 residues long. Germline CDR1 SQVTM, CDR2 ANQGSEA. Trimming took off 7 bases at V and 2 bases at J, with 12 bases between the two ends. The CDR3 reads CSAPQATYEQYF. The CDR3 nucleotides read TGCAGCGCTCCACAGGCTACCTACGAGCAGTACTTC.

This clone was picked up a small number of times. The chain couples TRBV5-1 to TRBJ2-3; 7 bases align to TRBD2. From germline, CDR1 is SGHRS and CDR2 YFSETQ. There are 15 residues in the CDR3. J was trimmed by 2 bases and V by 4 bases; bases with no gene match: 7. The CDR3 DNA reads TGCGCCAGCAGCGTAGCGGGTAGAGTCACAGATACGCAGTATTTT. It specifies CASSVAGRVTDTQYF.

The V and J genes are TRBV6-4 and TRBJ2-3; 8 bases map to TRBD2. From germline, CDR1 is MRHNA and CDR2 SNTAGT. This CDR3 comprises 15 residues. V dropped 2 bases and J dropped 4; count of bases not matched to a gene: 5. CDR3 DNA sequence: TGTGCCAGCAGTGACGCGGGGGGCCAGGCAGATACGCAGTATTTT. Protein product: CASSDAGGQADTQYF.